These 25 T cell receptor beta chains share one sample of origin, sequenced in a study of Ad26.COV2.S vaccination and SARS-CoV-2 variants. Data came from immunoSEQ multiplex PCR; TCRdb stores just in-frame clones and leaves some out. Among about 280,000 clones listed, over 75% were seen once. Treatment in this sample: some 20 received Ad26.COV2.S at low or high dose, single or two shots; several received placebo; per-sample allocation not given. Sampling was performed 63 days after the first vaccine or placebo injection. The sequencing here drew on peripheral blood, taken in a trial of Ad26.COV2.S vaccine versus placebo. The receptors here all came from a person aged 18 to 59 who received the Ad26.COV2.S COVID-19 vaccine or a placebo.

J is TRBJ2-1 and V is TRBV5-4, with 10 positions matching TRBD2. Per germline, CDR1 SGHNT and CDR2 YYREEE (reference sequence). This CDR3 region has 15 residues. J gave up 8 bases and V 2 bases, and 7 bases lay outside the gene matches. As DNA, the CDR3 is TGTGCCAGCAGCTTATATCTAGCGGGAGTGGATGAGCAGTTCTTC. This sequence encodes CASSLYLAGVDEQFF. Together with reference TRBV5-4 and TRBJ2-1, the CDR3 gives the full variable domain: ETGVTQSPTHLIKTRGQQVTLRCSSQSGHNTVSWYQQALGQGPQFIFQYYREEENGRGNFPPRFSGLQFPNYSSELNVNALELDDSALYLCASSLYLAGVDEQFFGPGTRLTVL.

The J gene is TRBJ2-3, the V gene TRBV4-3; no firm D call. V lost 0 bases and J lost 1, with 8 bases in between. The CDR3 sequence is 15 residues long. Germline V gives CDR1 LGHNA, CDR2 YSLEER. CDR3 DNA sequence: TGCGCCAGCAGCCAAGATTGGGCTCGCACAGATACGCAGTATTTT. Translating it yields CASSQDWARTDTQYF.

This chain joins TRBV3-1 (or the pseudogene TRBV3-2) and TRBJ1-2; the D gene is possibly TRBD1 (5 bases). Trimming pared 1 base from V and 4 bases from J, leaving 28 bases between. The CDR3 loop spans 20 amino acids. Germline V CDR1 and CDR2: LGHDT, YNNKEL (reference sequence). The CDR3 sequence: CASSQARPGKEAARLYGYTF. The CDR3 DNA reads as TGTGCCAGCAGCCAAGCTAGGCCAGGGAAGGAGGCGGCCCGCCTCTATGGCTACACCTTC.

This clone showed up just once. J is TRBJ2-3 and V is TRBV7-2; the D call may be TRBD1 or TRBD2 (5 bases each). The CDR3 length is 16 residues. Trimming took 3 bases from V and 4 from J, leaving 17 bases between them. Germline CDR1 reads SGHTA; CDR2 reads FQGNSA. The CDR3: CASSLRGVLSADTQYF. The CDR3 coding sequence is TGTGCCAGCAGCTTGAGGGGTGTTCTTTCCGCAGATACGCAGTATTTT.

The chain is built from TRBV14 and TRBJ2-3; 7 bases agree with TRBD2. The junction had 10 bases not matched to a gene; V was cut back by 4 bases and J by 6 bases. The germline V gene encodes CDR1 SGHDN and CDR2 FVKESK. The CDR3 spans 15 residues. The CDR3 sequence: CASSLRTSWSDTQYF. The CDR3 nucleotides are TGTGCCAGCAGCCTTCGGACTAGTTGGTCCGATACGCAGTATTTT.

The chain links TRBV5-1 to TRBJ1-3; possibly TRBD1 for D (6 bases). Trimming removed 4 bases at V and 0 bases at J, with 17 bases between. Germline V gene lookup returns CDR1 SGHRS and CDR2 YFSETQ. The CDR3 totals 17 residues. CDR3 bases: TGCGCCAGCAGCCCTTGGGGGCAGGGCGACTCTGGAAACACCATATATTTT. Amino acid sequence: CASSPWGQGDSGNTIYF.

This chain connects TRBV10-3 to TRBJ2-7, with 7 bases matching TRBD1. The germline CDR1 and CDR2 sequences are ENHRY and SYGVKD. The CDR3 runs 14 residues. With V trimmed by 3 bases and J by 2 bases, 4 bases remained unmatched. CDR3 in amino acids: CAISEGTVTYEQYF. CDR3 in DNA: TGTGCCATCAGTGAAGGGACAGTTACCTACGAGCAGTACTTC.

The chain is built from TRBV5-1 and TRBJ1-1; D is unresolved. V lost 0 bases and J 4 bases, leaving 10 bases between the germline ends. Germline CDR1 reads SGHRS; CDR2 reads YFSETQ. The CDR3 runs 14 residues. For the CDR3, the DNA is TGCGCCAGCAGCTTGGCCGGTGTTGTCACTGAAGCTTTCTTT. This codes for CASSLAGVVTEAFF. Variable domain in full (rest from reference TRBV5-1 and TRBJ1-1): KAGVTQTPRYLIKTRGQQVTLSCSPISGHRSVSWYQQTPGQGLQFLFEYFSETQRNKGNFPGRFSGRQFSNSRSEMNVSTLELGDSALYLCASSLAGVVTEAFFGQGTRLTVV.

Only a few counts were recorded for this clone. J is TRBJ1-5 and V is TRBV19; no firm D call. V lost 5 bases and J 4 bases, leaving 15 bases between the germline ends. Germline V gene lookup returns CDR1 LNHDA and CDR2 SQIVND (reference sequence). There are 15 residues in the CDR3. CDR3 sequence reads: CASSVVAEPNQPQHF. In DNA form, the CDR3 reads TGTGCCAGTAGTGTTGTAGCGGAGCCTAATCAGCCCCAGCATTTT.

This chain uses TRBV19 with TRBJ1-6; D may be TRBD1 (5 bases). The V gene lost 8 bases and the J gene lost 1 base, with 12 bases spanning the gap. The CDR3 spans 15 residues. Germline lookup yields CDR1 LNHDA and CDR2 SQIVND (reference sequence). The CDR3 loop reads CASQGLGSYNSPLHF. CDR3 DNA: TGTGCCAGTCAGGGCCTGGGGTCCTATAATTCACCCCTCCACTTT.

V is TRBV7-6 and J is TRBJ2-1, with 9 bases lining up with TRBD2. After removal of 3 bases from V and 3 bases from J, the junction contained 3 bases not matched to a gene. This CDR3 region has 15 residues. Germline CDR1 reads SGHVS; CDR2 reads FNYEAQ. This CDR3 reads CASSFASGDYNEQFF. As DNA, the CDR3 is TGTGCCAGCAGCTTCGCTAGCGGGGACTACAATGAGCAGTTCTTC. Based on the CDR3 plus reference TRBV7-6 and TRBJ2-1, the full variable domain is GAGVSQSPRYKVTKRGQDVALRCDPISGHVSLYWYRQALGQGPEFLTYFNYEAQQDKSGLPNDRFSAERPEGSISTLTIQRTEQRDSAMYRCASSFASGDYNEQFFGPGTRLTVL.

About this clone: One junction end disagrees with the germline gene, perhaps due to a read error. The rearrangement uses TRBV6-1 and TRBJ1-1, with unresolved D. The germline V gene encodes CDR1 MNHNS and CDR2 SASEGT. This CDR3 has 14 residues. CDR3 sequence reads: CASRETVVNTEAFF. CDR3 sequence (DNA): TGTGCCAGCCGTGAAACAGTAGTCAACACTGAAGCTTTCTTT.

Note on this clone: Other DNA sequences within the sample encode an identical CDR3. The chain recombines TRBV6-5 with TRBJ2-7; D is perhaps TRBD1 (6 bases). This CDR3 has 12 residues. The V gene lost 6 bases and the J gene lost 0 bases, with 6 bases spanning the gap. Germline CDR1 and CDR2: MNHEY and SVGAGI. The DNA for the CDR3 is TGTGCCAGCAGGGACAGCTCCTACGAGCAGTACTTC. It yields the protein CASRDSSYEQYF.

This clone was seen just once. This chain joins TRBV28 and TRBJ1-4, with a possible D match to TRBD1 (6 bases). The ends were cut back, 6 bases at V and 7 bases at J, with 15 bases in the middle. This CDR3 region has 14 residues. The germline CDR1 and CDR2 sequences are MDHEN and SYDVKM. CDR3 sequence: CASSIAGVGEKLFF. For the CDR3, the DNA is TGTGCCAGCAGCATCGCAGGGGTCGGTGAAAAACTGTTTTTT.

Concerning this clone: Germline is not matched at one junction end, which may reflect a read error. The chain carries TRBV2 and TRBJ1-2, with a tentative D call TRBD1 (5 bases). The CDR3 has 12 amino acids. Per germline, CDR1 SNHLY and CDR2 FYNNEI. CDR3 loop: CASQNRDYGYTF. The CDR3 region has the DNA TGTGCCAGCCAAAATCGGGACTACGGCTACACCTTC.

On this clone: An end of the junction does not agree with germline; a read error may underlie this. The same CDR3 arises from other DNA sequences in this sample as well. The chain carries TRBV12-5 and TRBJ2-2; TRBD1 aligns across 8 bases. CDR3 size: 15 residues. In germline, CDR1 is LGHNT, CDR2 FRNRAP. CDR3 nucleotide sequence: TGTGCCAGTGGTCCCGGGACAGGGAACACCGGGGAGCTGTTTTTT. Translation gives CASGPGTGNTGELFF. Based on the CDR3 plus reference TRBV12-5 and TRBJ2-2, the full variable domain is DARVTQTPRHKVTEMGQEVTMRCQPILGHNTVFWYRQTMMQGLELLAYFRNRAPLDDSGMPKDRFSAEMPDATLATLKIQPSEPRDSAVYFCASGPGTGNTGELFFGEGSRLTVL.

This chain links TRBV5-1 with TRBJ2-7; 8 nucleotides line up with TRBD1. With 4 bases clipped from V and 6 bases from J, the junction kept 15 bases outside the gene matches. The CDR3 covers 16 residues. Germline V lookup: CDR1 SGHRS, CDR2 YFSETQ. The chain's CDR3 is CASSENRDRFNSEQYF. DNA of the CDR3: TGCGCCAGCAGCGAAAACCGGGACAGGTTTAATTCCGAGCAGTACTTC.

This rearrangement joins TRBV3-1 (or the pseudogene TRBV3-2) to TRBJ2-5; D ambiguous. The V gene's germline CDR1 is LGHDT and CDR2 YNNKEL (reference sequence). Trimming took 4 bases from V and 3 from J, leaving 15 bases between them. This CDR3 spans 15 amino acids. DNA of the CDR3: TGTGCCAGCAGCCCGACGGGTAGTAGGGAAGAGACCCAGTACTTC. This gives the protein CASSPTGSREETQYF.

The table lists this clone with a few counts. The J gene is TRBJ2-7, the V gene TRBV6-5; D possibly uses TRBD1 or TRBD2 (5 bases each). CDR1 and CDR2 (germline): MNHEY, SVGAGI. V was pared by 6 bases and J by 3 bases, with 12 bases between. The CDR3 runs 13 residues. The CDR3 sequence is CASSGTIHYEQYF. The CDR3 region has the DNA TGTGCCAGCAGCGGGACGATCCACTACGAGCAGTACTTC.

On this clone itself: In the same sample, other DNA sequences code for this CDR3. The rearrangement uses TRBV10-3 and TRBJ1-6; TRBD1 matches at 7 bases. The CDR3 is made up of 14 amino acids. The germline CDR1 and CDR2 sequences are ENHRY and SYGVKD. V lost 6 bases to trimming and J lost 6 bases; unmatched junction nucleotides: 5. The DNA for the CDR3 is TGTGCCATCAGCCGGGACAGTCTTAATTCACCCCTCCACTTT. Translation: CAISRDSLNSPLHF.

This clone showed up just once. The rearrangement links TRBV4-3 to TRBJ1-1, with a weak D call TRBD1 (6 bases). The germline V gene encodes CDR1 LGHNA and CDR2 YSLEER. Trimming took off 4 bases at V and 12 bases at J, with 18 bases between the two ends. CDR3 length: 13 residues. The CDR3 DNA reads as TGCGCCAGCAGCCCCCAGACAGGTCGAGGGTCTTTCTTT. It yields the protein CASSPQTGRGSFF.

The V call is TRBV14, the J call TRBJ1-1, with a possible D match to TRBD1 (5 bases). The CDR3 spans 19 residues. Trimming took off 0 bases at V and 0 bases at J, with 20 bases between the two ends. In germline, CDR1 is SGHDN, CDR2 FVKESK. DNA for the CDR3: TGTGCCAGCAGCCAAGACCCCGGCAGGGCCCCTGGACTGAACACTGAAGCTTTCTTT. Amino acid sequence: CASSQDPGRAPGLNTEAFF.

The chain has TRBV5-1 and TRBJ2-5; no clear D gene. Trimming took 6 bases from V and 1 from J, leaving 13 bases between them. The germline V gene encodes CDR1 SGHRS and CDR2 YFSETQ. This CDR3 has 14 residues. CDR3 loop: CASTGQRAQETQYF. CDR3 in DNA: TGCGCCAGCACCGGCCAGCGAGCCCAAGAGACCCAGTACTTC.

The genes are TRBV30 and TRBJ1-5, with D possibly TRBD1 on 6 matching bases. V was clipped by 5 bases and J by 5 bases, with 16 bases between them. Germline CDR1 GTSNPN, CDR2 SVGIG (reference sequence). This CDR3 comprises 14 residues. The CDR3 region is CAWGTPESHQPQHF. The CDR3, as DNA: TGTGCCTGGGGGACACCCGAATCCCATCAGCCCCAGCATTTT.

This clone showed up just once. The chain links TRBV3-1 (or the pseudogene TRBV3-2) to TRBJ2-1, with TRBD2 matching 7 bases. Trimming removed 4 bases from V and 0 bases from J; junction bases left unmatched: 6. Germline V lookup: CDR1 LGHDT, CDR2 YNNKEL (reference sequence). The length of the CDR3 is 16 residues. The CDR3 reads CASSLWGGSSYNEQFF. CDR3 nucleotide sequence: TGTGCCAGCAGCCTATGGGGCGGGAGCTCCTACAATGAGCAGTTCTTC.